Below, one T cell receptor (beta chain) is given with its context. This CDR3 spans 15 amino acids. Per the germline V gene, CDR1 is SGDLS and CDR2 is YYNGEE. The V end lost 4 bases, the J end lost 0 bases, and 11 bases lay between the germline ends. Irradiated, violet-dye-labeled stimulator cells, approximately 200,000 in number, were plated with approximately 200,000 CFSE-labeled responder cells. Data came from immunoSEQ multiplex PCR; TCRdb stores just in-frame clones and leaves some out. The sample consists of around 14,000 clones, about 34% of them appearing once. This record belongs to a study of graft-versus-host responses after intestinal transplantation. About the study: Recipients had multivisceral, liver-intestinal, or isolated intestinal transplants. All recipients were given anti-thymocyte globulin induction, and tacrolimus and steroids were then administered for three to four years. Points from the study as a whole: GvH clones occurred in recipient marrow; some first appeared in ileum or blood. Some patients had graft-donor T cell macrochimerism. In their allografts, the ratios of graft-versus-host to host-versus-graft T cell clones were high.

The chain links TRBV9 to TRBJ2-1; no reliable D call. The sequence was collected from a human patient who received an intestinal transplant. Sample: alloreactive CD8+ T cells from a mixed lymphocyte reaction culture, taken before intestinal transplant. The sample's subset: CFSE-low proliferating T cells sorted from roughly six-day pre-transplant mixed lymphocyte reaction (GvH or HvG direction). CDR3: CASSPLASSYNEQFF. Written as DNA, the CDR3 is TGTGCCAGCAGCCCCCTGGCCAGCTCCTACAATGAGCAGTTCTTC.